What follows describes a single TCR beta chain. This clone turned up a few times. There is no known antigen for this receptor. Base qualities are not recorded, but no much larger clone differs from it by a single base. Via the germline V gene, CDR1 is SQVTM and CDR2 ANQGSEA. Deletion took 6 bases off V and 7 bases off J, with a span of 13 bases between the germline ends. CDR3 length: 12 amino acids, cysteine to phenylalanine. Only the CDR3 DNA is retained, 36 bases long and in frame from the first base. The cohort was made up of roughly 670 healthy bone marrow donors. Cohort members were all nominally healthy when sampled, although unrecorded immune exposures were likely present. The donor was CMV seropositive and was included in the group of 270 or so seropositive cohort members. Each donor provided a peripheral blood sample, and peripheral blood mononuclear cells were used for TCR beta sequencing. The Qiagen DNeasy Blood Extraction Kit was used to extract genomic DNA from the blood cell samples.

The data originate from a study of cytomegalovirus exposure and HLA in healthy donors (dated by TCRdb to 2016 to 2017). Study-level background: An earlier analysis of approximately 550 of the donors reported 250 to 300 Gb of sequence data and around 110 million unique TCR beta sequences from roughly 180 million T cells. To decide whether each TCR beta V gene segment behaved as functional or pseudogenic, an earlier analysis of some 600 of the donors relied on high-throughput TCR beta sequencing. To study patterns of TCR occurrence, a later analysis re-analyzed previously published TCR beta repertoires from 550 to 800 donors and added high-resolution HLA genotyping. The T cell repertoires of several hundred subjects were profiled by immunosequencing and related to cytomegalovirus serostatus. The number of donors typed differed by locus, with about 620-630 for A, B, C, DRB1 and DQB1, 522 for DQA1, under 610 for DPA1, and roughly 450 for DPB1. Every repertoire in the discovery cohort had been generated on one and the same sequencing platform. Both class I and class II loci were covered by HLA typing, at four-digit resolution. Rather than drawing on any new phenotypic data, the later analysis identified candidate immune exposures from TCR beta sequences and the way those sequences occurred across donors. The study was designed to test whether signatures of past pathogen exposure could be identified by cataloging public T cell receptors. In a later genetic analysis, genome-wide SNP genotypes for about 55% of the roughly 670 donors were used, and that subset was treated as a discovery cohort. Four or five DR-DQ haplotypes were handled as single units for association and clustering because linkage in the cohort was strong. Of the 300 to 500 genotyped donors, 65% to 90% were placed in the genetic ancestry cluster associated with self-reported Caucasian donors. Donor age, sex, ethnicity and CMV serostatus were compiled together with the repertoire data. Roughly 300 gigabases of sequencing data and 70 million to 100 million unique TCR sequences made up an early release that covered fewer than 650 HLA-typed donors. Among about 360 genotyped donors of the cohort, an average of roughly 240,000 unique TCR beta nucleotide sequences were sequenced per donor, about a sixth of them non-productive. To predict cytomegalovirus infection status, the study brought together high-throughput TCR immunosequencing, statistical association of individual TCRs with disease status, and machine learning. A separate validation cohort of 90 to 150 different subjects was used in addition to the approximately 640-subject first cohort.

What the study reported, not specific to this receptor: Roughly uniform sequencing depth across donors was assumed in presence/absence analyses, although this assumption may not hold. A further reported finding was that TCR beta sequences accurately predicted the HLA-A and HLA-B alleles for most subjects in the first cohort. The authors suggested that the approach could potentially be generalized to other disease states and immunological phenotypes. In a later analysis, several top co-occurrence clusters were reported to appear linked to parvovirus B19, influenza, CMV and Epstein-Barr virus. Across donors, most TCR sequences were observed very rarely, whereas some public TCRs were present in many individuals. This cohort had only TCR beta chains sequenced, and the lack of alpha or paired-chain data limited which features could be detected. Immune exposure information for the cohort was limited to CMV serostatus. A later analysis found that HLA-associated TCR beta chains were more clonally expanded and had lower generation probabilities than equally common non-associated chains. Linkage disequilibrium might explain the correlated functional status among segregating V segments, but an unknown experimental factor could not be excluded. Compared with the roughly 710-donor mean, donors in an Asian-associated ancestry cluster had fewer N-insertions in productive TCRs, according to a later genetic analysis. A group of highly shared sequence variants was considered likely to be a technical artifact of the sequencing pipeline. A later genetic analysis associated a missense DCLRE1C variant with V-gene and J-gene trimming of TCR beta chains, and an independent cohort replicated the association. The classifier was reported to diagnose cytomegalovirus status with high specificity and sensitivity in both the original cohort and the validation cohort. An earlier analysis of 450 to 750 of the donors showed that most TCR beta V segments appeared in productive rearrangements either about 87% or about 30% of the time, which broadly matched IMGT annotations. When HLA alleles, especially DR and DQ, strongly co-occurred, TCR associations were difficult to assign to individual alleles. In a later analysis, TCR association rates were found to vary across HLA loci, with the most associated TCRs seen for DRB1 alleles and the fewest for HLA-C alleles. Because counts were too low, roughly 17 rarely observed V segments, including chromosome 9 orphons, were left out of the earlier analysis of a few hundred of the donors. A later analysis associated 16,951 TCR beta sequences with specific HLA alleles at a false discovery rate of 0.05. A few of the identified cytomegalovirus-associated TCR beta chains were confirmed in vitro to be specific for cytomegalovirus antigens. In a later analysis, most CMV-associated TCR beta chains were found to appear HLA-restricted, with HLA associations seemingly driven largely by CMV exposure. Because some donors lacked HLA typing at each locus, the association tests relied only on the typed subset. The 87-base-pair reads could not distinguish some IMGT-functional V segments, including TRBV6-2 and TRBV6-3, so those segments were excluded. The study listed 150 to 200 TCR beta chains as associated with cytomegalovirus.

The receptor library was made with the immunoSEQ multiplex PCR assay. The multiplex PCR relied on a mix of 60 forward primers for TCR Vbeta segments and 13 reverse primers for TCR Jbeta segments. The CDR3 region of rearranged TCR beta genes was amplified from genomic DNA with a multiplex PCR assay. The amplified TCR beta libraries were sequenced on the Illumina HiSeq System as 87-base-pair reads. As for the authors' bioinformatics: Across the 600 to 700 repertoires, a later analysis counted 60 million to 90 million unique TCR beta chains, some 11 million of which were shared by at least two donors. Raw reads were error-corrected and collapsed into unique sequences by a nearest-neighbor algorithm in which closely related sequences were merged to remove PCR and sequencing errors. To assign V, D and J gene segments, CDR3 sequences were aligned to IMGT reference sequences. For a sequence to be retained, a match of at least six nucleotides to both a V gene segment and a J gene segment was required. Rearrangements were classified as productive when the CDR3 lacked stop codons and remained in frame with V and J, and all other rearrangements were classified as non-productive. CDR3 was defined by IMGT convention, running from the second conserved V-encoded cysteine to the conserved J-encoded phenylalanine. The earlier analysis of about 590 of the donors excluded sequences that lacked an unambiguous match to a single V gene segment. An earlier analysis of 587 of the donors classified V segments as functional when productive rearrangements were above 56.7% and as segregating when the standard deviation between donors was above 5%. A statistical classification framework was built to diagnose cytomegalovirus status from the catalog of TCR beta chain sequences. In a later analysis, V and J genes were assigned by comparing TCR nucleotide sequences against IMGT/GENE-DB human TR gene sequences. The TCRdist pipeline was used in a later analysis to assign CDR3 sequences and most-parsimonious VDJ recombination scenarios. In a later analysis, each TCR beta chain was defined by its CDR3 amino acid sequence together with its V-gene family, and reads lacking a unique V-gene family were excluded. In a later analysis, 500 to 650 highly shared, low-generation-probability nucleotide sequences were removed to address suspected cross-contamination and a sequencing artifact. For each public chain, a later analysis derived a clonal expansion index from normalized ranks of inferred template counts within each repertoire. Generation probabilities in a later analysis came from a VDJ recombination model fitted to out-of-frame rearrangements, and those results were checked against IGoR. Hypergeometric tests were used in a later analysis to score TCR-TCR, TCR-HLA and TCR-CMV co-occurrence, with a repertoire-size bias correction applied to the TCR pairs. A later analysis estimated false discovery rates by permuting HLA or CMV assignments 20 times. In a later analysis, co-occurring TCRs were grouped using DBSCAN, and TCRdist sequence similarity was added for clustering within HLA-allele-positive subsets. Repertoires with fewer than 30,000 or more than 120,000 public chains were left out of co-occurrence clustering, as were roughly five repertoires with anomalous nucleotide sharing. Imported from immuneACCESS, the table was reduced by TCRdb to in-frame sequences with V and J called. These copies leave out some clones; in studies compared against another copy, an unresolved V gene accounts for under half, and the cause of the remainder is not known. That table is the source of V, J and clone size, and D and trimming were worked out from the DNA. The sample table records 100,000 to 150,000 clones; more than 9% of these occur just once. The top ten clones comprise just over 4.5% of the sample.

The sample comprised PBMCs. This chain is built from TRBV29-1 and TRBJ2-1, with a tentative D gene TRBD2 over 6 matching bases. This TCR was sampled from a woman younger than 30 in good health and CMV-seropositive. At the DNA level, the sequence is TGCAGCGTAACGGGACTCTGGAATGAGCAGTTCTTC. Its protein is CSVTGLWNEQFF.